Listed below are T cell receptor beta chains from one sample, sequenced in a study of T cells in Graves' hyperthyroidism and ophthalmopathy. TCRdb redid the calling of the multiplex PCR reads with MiXCR, one entry per CDR3 protein. The sample holds over 550,000 distinct CDR3 sequences; 16% are singletons and the top ten take roughly 18%. The sample consisted of blood. These receptors originate from a woman aged 18-30 years with Graves' hyperthyroidism. Each CDR3 is given with its conserved first and last residue. D genes are given only for firm matches. Clone size appears in some rows only: once, few, many, or a class for an expanded clone.

abundance,d_gene,v_gene,j_gene,CDR3aa,CDR3nt
.,.,TRBV13,TRBJ2-7,CASSSRLTASYEQYF,TGTGCCAGCAGCTCACGACTAACAGCCTCCTACGAGCAGTACTTC
many,TRBD2,TRBV5-1,TRBJ2-2,CASRRLAGAVGELFF,TGCGCCAGCAGACGACTAGCGGGAGCAGTCGGGGAGCTGTTTTTT
once,.,TRBV18,TRBJ1-1,CASSRRGPDTEAFF,TGTGCCAGCTCACGACGGGGGCCGGACACTGAAGCTTTCTTT
many,.,TRBV7-2,TRBJ2-7,CASSLPQSYEQYF,TGTGCCAGCAGCTTACCGCAGTCCTACGAGCAGTACTTC
.,.,TRBV7-9,TRBJ2-3,CASSLEANTQYF,TGTGCCAGCAGCTTAGAGGCAAATACGCAGTATTTT
many,TRBD2,TRBV9,TRBJ2-3,CASSVDGGSADTQYF,TGTGCCAGCAGCGTAGACGGGGGGAGCGCAGATACGCAGTATTTT
few,.,TRBV10-3,TRBJ1-2,CAIPLEGSNYGYTF,TGTGCCATCCCACTGGAAGGGTCTAACTATGGCTACACCTTC
many,TRBD2,TRBV20-1,TRBJ2-7,CSARDRGGIHSNEQYF,TGCAGTGCTAGAGATCGGGGGGGAATACACTCTAACGAGCAGTACTTC
.,.,TRBV20-1,TRBJ1-2,CSASPAQANYGYTF,TGCAGTGCTAGTCCCGCGCAGGCTAACTATGGCTACACCTTC
many,TRBD1,TRBV7-9,TRBJ2-1,CASSSGTGHYNEQFF,TGTGCCAGCAGCTCCGGGACAGGGCACTACAATGAGCAGTTCTTC
.,.,TRBV30,TRBJ2-7,CAWTNTGYYEQYF,TGTGCCTGGACTAATACAGGGTACTACGAGCAGTACTTC
many,TRBD1,TRBV3-1,TRBJ1-3,CASSLGQRNTIYF,TGTGCCAGCAGCCTGGGACAGCGAAACACCATATATTTT
.,TRBD1,TRBV30,TRBJ1-2,CAWRGGQVHNYGYTF,TGTGCCTGGAGGGGCGGACAGGTTCATAACTATGGCTACACCTTC
.,.,TRBV7-9,TRBJ1-6,CASSLREGSPLHF,TGTGCCAGCAGCTTAAGGGAGGGTTCACCCCTCCACTTT
many,.,TRBV10-1,TRBJ1-2,CASSGTVRGNYGYTF,TGCGCCAGCAGCGGAACGGTGAGGGGAAACTATGGCTACACCTTC
few,TRBD2,TRBV5-1,TRBJ2-1,CASSSSRGGTYNEQFF,TGCGCCAGCAGCTCCTCCCGGGGGGGGACGTACAATGAGCAGTTCTTC
.,TRBD1,TRBV5-6,TRBJ1-1,CASSPRDRELHEAFF,TGTGCCAGCAGCCCCAGGGACAGGGAACTACATGAAGCTTTCTTT
few,.,TRBV7-8,TRBJ1-6,CASSNTGTYNSPLHF,TGTGCCAGCAGCAATACAGGGACCTATAATTCACCCCTCCACTTT
many,TRBD1,TRBV28,TRBJ1-5,CASDRGIRNQPQHF,TGTGCCAGCGACAGGGGGATTCGAAATCAGCCCCAGCATTTT
many,.,TRBV20-1,TRBJ1-2,CSARDSGVRAYGYTF,TGCAGTGCTAGAGATAGTGGCGTCCGCGCCTATGGCTACACCTTC
.,.,TRBV7-9,TRBJ2-2,CASSPERQGVITGELFF,TGTGCCAGCAGCCCGGAGAGGCAGGGCGTTATCACCGGGGAGCTGTTTTTT
few,TRBD1,TRBV20-1,TRBJ2-7,CSASDRAGFARYEQYF,TGCAGTGCCAGTGACAGGGCAGGCTTTGCCCGCTACGAGCAGTACTTC
few,TRBD2,TRBV6-1,TRBJ2-1,CASSWGSGTMNEQFF,TGTGCCAGCAGTTGGGGTAGCGGGACTATGAATGAGCAGTTCTTC
many,TRBD2,TRBV20-1,TRBJ2-3,CSASPLVTSGRGSTDTQYF,TGCAGTGCTAGTCCCCTTGTAACTAGCGGGAGGGGGAGCACAGATACGCAGTATTTT
.,.,TRBV3-1,TRBJ2-7,CASSQELASKEQYF,TGTGCCAGCAGCCAAGAATTGGCTAGCAAAGAGCAGTACTTC
many,.,TRBV20-1,TRBJ1-3,CSAQYGGGSGNTIYF,TGCAGTGCACAGTACGGGGGAGGCTCTGGAAACACCATATATTTT
many,.,TRBV12-3/TRBV12-4,TRBJ2-5,CASSLGGHGETQYF,TGTGCCAGCAGTTTAGGGGGACATGGGGAGACCCAGTACTTC
.,.,TRBV4-1,TRBJ2-7,CASSQKALGGLVGEQYF,TGCGCCAGCAGCCAAAAAGCCCTTGGCGGGTTGGTGGGCGAGCAGTACTTC
few,TRBD2,TRBV11-2,TRBJ2-1,CASSLLASGRYNEQFF,TGTGCCAGCAGCTTATTAGCTAGCGGGAGATACAATGAGCAGTTCTTC
.,TRBD1,TRBV5-6,TRBJ1-1,CASSNRDRGRGTEAFF,TGTGCCAGCAGCAACCGGGACAGGGGGCGAGGAACTGAAGCTTTCTTT
.,.,TRBV7-9,TRBJ2-2,CASGGELFF,TGTGCCAGCGGCGGGGAGCTGTTTTTT
many,.,TRBV20-1,TRBJ2-7,CSAWNWGESSYEQYF,TGCAGTGCTTGGAATTGGGGGGAGAGCTCCTACGAGCAGTACTTC
many,.,TRBV6-2/TRBV6-3,TRBJ1-2,CATLGGRTGLTNYGYTF,TGTGCCACCCTCGGCGGCCGAACAGGGTTGACTAACTATGGCTACACCTTC
few,TRBD1,TRBV19,TRBJ1-1,CASSIKQGVTEAFF,TGTGCCAGTAGTATAAAACAGGGGGTCACTGAAGCTTTCTTT
.,TRBD2,TRBV19,TRBJ2-3,CASSEPGKRGGLDTQYF,TGTGCCAGTAGTGAGCCCGGGAAGCGGGGGGGCCTAGATACGCAGTATTTT
few,.,TRBV27,TRBJ2-2,CASSIIQGAGELFF,TGTGCCAGCAGTATAATACAGGGAGCCGGGGAGCTGTTTTTT
many,TRBD1,TRBV7-2,TRBJ1-4,CASSRQGAREKLFF,TGTGCCAGCAGCCGACAGGGGGCGAGGGAAAAACTGTTTTTT
many,.,TRBV7-2,TRBJ2-7,CASSPQGRRSYEQYF,TGTGCCAGCAGCCCACAGGGAAGACGATCCTACGAGCAGTACTTC
many,.,TRBV7-9,TRBJ1-1,CASSFQGNAEAFF,TGTGCCAGCAGCTTTCAGGGGAACGCTGAAGCTTTCTTT
many,.,TRBV10-3,TRBJ2-5,CAISDSKAEGETQYF,TGTGCCATCAGTGACTCGAAGGCGGAGGGAGAGACCCAGTACTTC
many,TRBD2,TRBV2,TRBJ2-3,CASRGLAGDTQYF,TGTGCCAGCAGGGGACTAGCGGGAGATACGCAGTATTTT
many,.,TRBV14,TRBJ2-7,CASSQDPQGRPYEQYF,TGTGCCAGCAGCCAAGATCCACAGGGAAGGCCCTACGAGCAGTACTTC
few,.,TRBV5-8,TRBJ2-7,CATHRSSYEQYF,TGTGCCACCCACAGAAGCTCCTACGAGCAGTACTTC
.,.,TRBV7-3,TRBJ2-1,CASSLGPASYNEQFF,TGTGCCAGCAGCTTAGGGCCAGCTTCCTACAATGAGCAGTTCTTC
.,.,TRBV20-1,TRBJ2-1,CSARGGLGRSSYNEQFF,TGCAGTGCTAGAGGGGGGTTAGGGAGGAGCTCCTACAATGAGCAGTTCTTC
.,TRBD1,TRBV6-1,TRBJ2-1,CASGTGGYNEQFF,TGTGCCAGTGGGACAGGGGGATACAATGAGCAGTTCTTC
many,.,TRBV2,TRBJ2-7,CASSERVYEQYF,TGTGCCAGCAGTGAACGAGTCTACGAGCAGTACTTC
many,.,TRBV2,TRBJ2-3,CASKRVGADTQYF,TGTGCCAGCAAACGGGTTGGCGCAGATACGCAGTATTTT
.,.,TRBV4-2,TRBJ1-5,CASSQEPGKGQPQHF,TGTGCCAGCAGCCAAGAACCCGGGAAGGGTCAGCCCCAGCATTTT
few,.,TRBV19,TRBJ2-1,CASSMRVVLGTNNNEQFF,TGTGCCAGTAGTATGAGGGTTGTGTTGGGGACAAATAACAATGAGCAGTTCTTC
many,.,TRBV6-1,TRBJ1-1,CASGAGNTEAFF,TGTGCCAGCGGGGCAGGGAACACTGAAGCTTTCTTT
many,TRBD2,TRBV20-1,TRBJ2-3,CSARTSGGFSTDTQYF,TGCAGTGCTAGGACTAGCGGGGGATTCAGCACAGATACGCAGTATTTT
many,TRBD1,TRBV20-1,TRBJ1-1,CSARDLRGRNAEAFF,TGCAGTGCTAGAGATCTCAGGGGGCGAAACGCTGAAGCTTTCTTT
.,.,TRBV18,TRBJ2-7,CASSPLTVAVGYEQYF,TGTGCCAGCTCCCCTTTGACGGTGGCAGTCGGCTACGAGCAGTACTTC